Listed here are 23 T cell receptor beta chains from one sample, sequenced in a study of CD8 T cells in ankylosing spondylitis. TCRdb re-called the 5' RACE reads through MiXCR, storing one row per CDR3 protein. In the table there are roughly 240,000 distinct CDR3 sequences, 7.5% to 9.5% of which are singletons. The sample was blood, either unsorted or a sorted T cell fraction (not recorded which). These receptors all stem from a female donor with ankylosing spondylitis or in good health (not recorded which).

This clonotype was seen at least ten times. The rearrangement links TRBV12-3 or TRBV12-4 to TRBJ2-3; maybe TRBD2 (5 bases). The CDR3 has 14 residues. V gave up 6 bases and J gave up 9 bases, with 19 bases separating them. CDR3 loop: CASSTVLGVRTQYF. As DNA, the CDR3 is TGTGCCAGCAGCACCGTACTGGGAGTTCGAACGCAGTATTTT.

On this clonotype itself: A much larger clone differs by one base, so this may be a read error. The chain carries TRBV28 and TRBJ2-1; 11 nucleotides line up with TRBD2. Germline CDR1 reads MDHEN; CDR2 reads SYDVKM. The CDR3 covers 20 residues. The CDR3 loop reads CASSLFGMASGRRMVNEQLF. The CDR3 DNA reads as TGTGCCAGCAGTTTATTTGGGATGGCTAGCGGGAGGCGGATGGTAAATGAGCAGCTCTTC. Looking up the rest from reference TRBV28 and TRBJ2-1 gives the full variable domain: DVKVTQSSRYLVKRTGEKVFLECVQDMDHENMFWYRQDPGLGLRLIYFSYDVKMKEKGDIPEGYSVSREKKERFSLILESASTNQTSMYLCASSLFGMASGRRMVNEQLFGPGTRLTVL.

This clonotype was counted once. A read error may explain this, as a much larger clone is one base away. The V call is TRBV10-3, the J call TRBJ1-3; D remains ambiguous. The germline V and J ends were trimmed by 4 bases and 2 bases, with 12 bases remaining between them. The CDR3 runs to 15 residues. Germline assignment: CDR1 ENHRY and CDR2 SYGVKD. CDR3 loop: CAISVLGKPGNTIYF. As DNA, the CDR3 is TGTGCCATCAGTGTACTAGGCAAACCTGGAAACACCATATATTTT.

This clonotype has a count of ten or more. The CDR3 is CSVGTSGSYNEQFF. The CDR3 nucleotides read TGCAGCGTTGGAACTAGCGGATCCTACAATGAGCAGTTCTTC. The chain has TRBV29-1 and TRBJ2-1; 8 nucleotides align to TRBD2. Trimming at V came to 4 bases and at J to 1 base, leaving 3 bases not matched to a gene. Per the germline V gene, CDR1 is SQVTM and CDR2 is ANQGSEA. The CDR3 consists of 14 residues.

As for this clonotype: This could be a read error, since a much larger clone is one nucleotide away. V gene TRBV4-3 combines with J gene TRBJ2-3; D remains unclear. The germline CDR1 and CDR2 sequences are LGHNA and YSLEER. This CDR3 region has 14 residues. The DNA for the CDR3 is TGCACCAGCAGCCAAGATTTAGGAGTAGATACGCAGTATTTT. Translating it yields CTSSQDLGVDTQYF.

This clonotype was seen ten or more times. The genes are TRBV20-1 and TRBJ2-1; 7 bases match TRBD2. The CDR3 runs 14 residues. V trimming: 3 bases; J trimming: 3 bases; junction bases outside the gene matches: 5. Germline CDR1 is DFQATT and CDR2 is SNEGSKA (reference sequence). CDR3 nucleotide sequence: TGCAGTGCTAGTTGGGCTAGCGGCTACAATGAGCAGTTCTTC. Protein sequence: CSASWASGYNEQFF.

At least ten counts were recorded for this clonotype. The genes are TRBV2 and TRBJ2-1; D ambiguous. Trimming stripped 10 bases from V and 8 bases from J, with 12 bases between. The CDR3 contains 11 residues. Germline V gene lookup returns CDR1 SNHLY and CDR2 FYNNEI. In DNA form, the CDR3 reads TGTGCCACCCGAGAGTTCGATGAGCAGTTCTTC. It yields the protein CATREFDEQFF. The variable domain in full, completed from reference TRBV2 and TRBJ2-1, reads EPEVTQTPSHQVTQMGQEVILRCVPISNHLYFYWYRQILGQKVEFLVSFYNNEISEKSEIFDDQFSVERPDGSNFTLKIRSTKLEDSAMYFCATREFDEQFFGPGTRLTVL.

The chain is built from TRBV7-2 and TRBJ2-5, with D perhaps matching TRBD1 or TRBD2 (5 bases each). The CDR3 is 14 amino acids. With 3 bases removed from V and 2 bases from J, the gap between germline ends came to 10 bases. Germline CDR1 SGHTA, CDR2 FQGNSA. The chain's CDR3 is CASSFRGVQETQYF. As DNA, the CDR3 is TGTGCCAGCAGCTTTAGGGGAGTGCAAGAGACCCAGTACTTC.

V and J are TRBV27 and TRBJ1-6; TRBD1 might be the D (5 bases). CDR3 size: 13 residues. Trimming left V 5 bases short and J 11 bases short, with 13 bases between. Looked up from germline, CDR1 is MNHEY and CDR2 is SMNVEV (reference sequence). The CDR3 region has the DNA TGTGCCAGCAGTGTTGAGGGGTATACACCCCTCCACTTT. This gives the protein CASSVEGYTPLHF.

This clonotype came up many times. The chain is built from TRBV29-1 and TRBJ2-3; the match to TRBD1 covers 11 bases. The junction had 4 bases not matched to a gene; V was cut back by 3 bases and J by 5 bases. This CDR3 contains 14 residues. Germline-derived CDR1 and CDR2 are SQVTM and ANQGSEA. CDR3 loop: CSVDEGQGGDTQYF. The CDR3 coding sequence is TGCAGCGTTGATGAGGGACAGGGGGGAGATACGCAGTATTTT.

As for this clonotype: An end of the junction does not agree with germline; a read error may underlie this. V usage is TRBV18 and J usage is TRBJ1-5, with a possible D match to TRBD1 (6 bases). The CDR3 has 15 amino acids. CDR1 KGHSH and CDR2 LQKENI come from the germline V gene. In nucleotides, the CDR3 is TGTGCCGGCTCAGGCCAACAGGGAATCCATCAGCCCCAGCATTTT. Translating gives CAGSGQQGIHQPQHF. Full variable domain (remainder filled in from reference TRBV18 and TRBJ1-5): NAGVMQNPRHLVRRRGQEARLRCSPMKGHSHVYWYRQLPEEGLKFMVYLQKENIIDESGMPKERFSAEFPKEGPSILRIQQVVRGDSAAYFCAGSGQQGIHQPQHFGDGTRLSIL.

This clonotype was detected many times. The V call is TRBV27, the J call TRBJ1-1; D gene uncertain. This CDR3 has 14 amino acids. V was trimmed by 4 bases and J by 1 base, leaving 10 bases between them. Germline CDR1 MNHEY, CDR2 SMNVEV (reference sequence). The CDR3 nucleotides are TGTGCCAGCAGTTGGCGGAGGGAGAACACTGAAGCTTTCTTT. Translation gives CASSWRRENTEAFF.

There are many counts of this clonotype. The V gene is TRBV28, the J gene TRBJ2-2; tentative D call: TRBD1 (5 bases). The CDR3 has 15 amino acids. CDR1 and CDR2 (germline): MDHEN, SYDVKM. Trimming cost V 2 bases and J 5 bases, with 12 bases left between them. CDR3: CASSLRSRVTGELFF. The CDR3 nucleotides read TGTGCCAGCAGTTTAAGGAGCAGGGTAACCGGGGAGCTGTTTTTT.

V and J are TRBV7-2 and TRBJ1-2; 8 bases align to TRBD1. Looked up from germline, CDR1 is SGHTA and CDR2 is FQGNSA. CDR3 length: 13 residues. J was trimmed by 10 bases and V by 5 bases; bases with no gene match: 9. The CDR3 is CASSLRQGIYYTF. The CDR3 nucleotides are TGTGCCAGCAGCCTCCGACAGGGGATCTACTACACCTTC.

This clonotype occurred many times. This chain uses TRBV6-2 or TRBV6-3 with TRBJ1-5, with TRBD1 matching 9 bases. Germline lookup yields CDR1 MNHEY and CDR2 SVGEGT. This CDR3 has 16 residues. V gave up 8 bases and J gave up 0 bases; unmatched junction bases: 8. CDR3 sequence reads: CASGRQGVYSNQPQHF. The CDR3 coding sequence is TGTGCCAGCGGTCGACAGGGGGTCTATAGCAATCAGCCCCAGCATTTT.

There are many counts of this clonotype. The chain recombines TRBV27 with TRBJ2-7, with 9 bases identical to TRBD1. This CDR3 contains 15 residues. CDR1 and CDR2 from the germline V gene are MNHEY and SMNVEV (reference sequence). V gave up 7 bases and J gave up 2 bases; unmatched junction bases: 9. The CDR3 loop reads CASTAGTGTPYEQYF. For the CDR3, the DNA is TGTGCCAGCACCGCCGGGACAGGGACCCCCTACGAGCAGTACTTC.

Only a few counts were recorded for this clonotype. The genes are TRBV7-2 and TRBJ2-1; D unclear. Trimming left V 3 bases short and J 0 bases short, with 0 bases between. Germline V gene data show CDR1 as SGHTA and CDR2 as FQGNSA. The CDR3 extends over 12 amino acids. CDR3 residues: CASSFSYNEQFF. The CDR3 DNA sequence: TGTGCCAGCAGCTTCTCCTACAATGAGCAGTTCTTC.

This clonotype has just a few counts. CDR3 nucleotides: TGTGCCAGCAGCTTACAAGCGGGGGAGTGGAATGAGCAGTTCTTC. Protein: CASSLQAGEWNEQFF. V gene TRBV7-2 combines with J gene TRBJ2-1; 8 bases line up with TRBD2. The CDR3 runs 15 residues. Germline-derived CDR1 and CDR2 are SGHTA and FQGNSA. J gave up 7 bases and V 2 bases, and 7 bases lay outside the gene matches. The entire variable domain, with the rest obtained from reference TRBV7-2 and TRBJ2-1, is as follows: GAGVSQSPSNKVTEKGKDVELRCDPISGHTALYWYRQSLGQGLEFLIYFQGNSAPDKSGLPSDRFSAERTGGSVSTLTIQRTQQEDSAVYLCASSLQAGEWNEQFFGPGTRLTVL.

CDR3 in DNA: TGCAGCGTTTACCGGGGCACAGATACGCAGTATTTT. Residues: CSVYRGTDTQYF. The rearrangement joins TRBV29-1 to TRBJ2-3; D not resolved. Germline assignment: CDR1 SQVTM and CDR2 ANQGSEA. This CDR3 has 12 residues. Trimming stripped 5 bases from V and 1 base from J, with 7 bases between.

The chain couples TRBV12-5 to TRBJ1-1; D perhaps matches TRBD1 (5 bases). The V gene's germline CDR1 is LGHNT and CDR2 FRNRAP. This CDR3 has 16 amino acids. V was pared by 4 bases and J by 4 bases, with 19 bases between. The CDR3 reads CASGWRGGEGATEAFF. In DNA, the CDR3 is TGTGCTAGTGGTTGGCGTGGGGGGGAAGGAGCCACTGAAGCTTTCTTT.

As DNA, the CDR3 is TGTGCCAGCTCACTGACTAGCGACGAGCAGTACTTC. Its protein is CASSLTSDEQYF. The chain combines TRBV18 with TRBJ2-7; 8 bases map to TRBD2. The J segment lost 5 bases and the V segment lost 4 bases, leaving 1 base of the junction unmatched. The CDR3 totals 12 residues. Germline V lookup: CDR1 KGHSH, CDR2 LQKENI.

The chain links TRBV7-2 to TRBJ2-6; perhaps TRBD2 as D (5 bases). The V gene's germline CDR1 is SGHTA and CDR2 FQGNSA. This CDR3 spans 16 amino acids. The ends were cut back, 5 bases at V and 1 base at J, with 12 bases in the middle. The CDR3: CASSPSPLSGANVLTF. CDR3 nucleotide sequence: TGTGCCAGCAGCCCTAGCCCCTTGTCTGGGGCCAACGTCCTGACTTTC.

This clonotype was detected ten times or more. This chain connects TRBV29-1 to TRBJ1-1; D gene uncertain. V lost 7 bases and J lost 5, with 20 bases in between. Germline CDR1 is SQVTM and CDR2 is ANQGSEA. The CDR3 runs 14 residues. This chain's CDR3 is CSAHVLQVRTEAFF. CDR3 DNA sequence: TGCAGCGCCCATGTTTTGCAGGTCCGAACTGAAGCTTTCTTT.